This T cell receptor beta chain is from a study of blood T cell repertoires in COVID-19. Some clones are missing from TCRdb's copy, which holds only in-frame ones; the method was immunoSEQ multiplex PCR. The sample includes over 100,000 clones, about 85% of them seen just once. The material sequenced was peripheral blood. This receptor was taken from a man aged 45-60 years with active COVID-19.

The DNA of the CDR3 is TGTGCCATCAGTGAGTCACTAGCTCTGAGGGACTATGGCTACACCTTC. Protein sequence: CAISESLALRDYGYTF. This chain uses TRBV10-3 with TRBJ1-2; no firm D call. Germline values: CDR1 ENHRY, CDR2 SYGVKD. The V gene lost 0 bases and the J gene lost 3 bases, with 14 bases spanning the gap. This CDR3 comprises 16 residues.